This T cell receptor (beta chain) is from a study of beta chain features in type 1 diabetes. Isolated RNA was reverse transcribed in full, so expressed TCRB transcripts were sequenced. Only in-frame clones appear in the TCRdb table, and some are missing; sequencing was by immunoSEQ multiplex PCR. The sample holds 900,000 or so clones, 15% to 20% seen once. Trimming pared 4 bases from V and 0 bases from J, leaving 19 bases between. CDR3 size: 17 residues. CDR1 is SGHDT and CDR2 is YYEEEE in the germline V gene. This clonotype originated in a woman aged 18-29 years in good health. The chain employs TRBV5-6 and TRBJ1-1; D possibly corresponds to TRBD1 (6 bases). Sequencing input: naive CD4+ T cells from blood. The CDR3 DNA sequence: TGTGCCAGCAGCGGAGCGGGGGCGCCCACCATGAACACTGAAGCTTTCTTT. It specifies CASSGAGAPTMNTEAFF.